This entry features one T cell receptor (beta chain) sequence. Antigen: not known. The sample comes from a study of identical twins. cDNA molecules carried unique molecular identifiers, and template switching added a universal primer site. TCRdb itself ran the 5' RACE reads through MiXCR, one entry per CDR3 protein. The table shows approximately 550,000 distinct CDR3 sequences, with approximately 20% occurring only once. The CDR3 runs 16 residues. Trimming took 2 bases from V and 4 from J, leaving 14 bases between them. Germline V CDR1 and CDR2: LNHDA, SQIVND (reference sequence). Study-wide results and limits: Insertion counts were lower in abundant cord blood beta clonotypes, a trend that memory repertoires did not show. Modelling underestimated the level of out-of-frame TCR alpha sharing observed in monozygotic twins.

This same sample was also taken into another study, of yellow fever vaccine responses in identical twins. That source adds: Twins reportedly had a vaccine T cell response that seemed partly convergent, partly personalized.

The rearrangement uses TRBV19 and TRBJ2-2, with a tentative D call TRBD2 (6 bases). This clonotype originated in a young woman in good health. Specimen: CD4+ T cells sorted from blood. The CDR3 DNA sequence: TGTGCCAGTAGTATAAGATCGGGAGTAGGCACCGGGGAGCTGTTTTTT. It specifies CASSIRSGVGTGELFF.